The entry that follows covers one T cell receptor beta chain sequence. Its target is not known. This record comes from a study of T cell responses to AZD1222 COVID-19 vaccine. The J segment lost 8 bases and the V segment lost 2 bases, leaving 13 bases of the junction unmatched. This CDR3 contains 17 residues. The germline CDR1 and CDR2 sequences are SGHTA and FQGNSA. Method: immunoSEQ multiplex PCR; TCRdb's copy keeps in-frame clones and lacks some. The repertoire has under 150,000 clones, about 90% of them found once; the top ten carry roughly 1.7%. Study findings and constraints: White British people made up most donors, females outnumbered males, and clonal diversity was possibly underestimated. Repertoire sampling occurred only after the peak T cell response. A reported finding is that nearly half of spike-specific TCRs target unmutated variant regions.

The chain employs TRBV7-2 and TRBJ2-1; 9 bases are shared with TRBD2. The source material was peripheral blood, sampled 28 days after the second AZD1222 dose. The clonotype comes from an adult who received the AZD1222 COVID-19 vaccine. The CDR3 here is CASSLTAGGGWIDEQFF. DNA of the CDR3: TGTGCCAGCAGCTTAACAGCGGGAGGTGGATGGATCGATGAGCAGTTCTTC.